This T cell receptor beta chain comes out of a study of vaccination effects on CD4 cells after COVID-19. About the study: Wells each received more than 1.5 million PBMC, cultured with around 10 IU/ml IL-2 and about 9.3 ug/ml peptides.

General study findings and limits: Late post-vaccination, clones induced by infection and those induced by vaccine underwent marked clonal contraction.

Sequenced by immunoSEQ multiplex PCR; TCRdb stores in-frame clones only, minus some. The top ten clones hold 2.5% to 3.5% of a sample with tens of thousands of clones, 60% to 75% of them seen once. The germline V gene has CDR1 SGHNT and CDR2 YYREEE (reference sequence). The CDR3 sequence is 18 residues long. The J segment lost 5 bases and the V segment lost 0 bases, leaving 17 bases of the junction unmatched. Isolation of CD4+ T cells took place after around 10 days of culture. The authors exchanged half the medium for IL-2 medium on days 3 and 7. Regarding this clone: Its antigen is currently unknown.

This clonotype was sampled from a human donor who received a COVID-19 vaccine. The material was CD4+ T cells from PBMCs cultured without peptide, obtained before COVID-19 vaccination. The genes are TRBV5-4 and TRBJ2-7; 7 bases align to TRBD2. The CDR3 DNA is TGTGCCAGCAGCTTGGCCCCGCGTGGAGGACTAGGTTACAACGAGCAGTACTTC. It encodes CASSLAPRGGLGYNEQYF.